The sequence of this T cell receptor beta chain was determined in a study of cytomegalovirus exposure and HLA in healthy donors. Vbeta (60) and Jbeta (13) primers were used in the PCR. The table came from immunoSEQ multiplex PCR; TCRdb's copy has only in-frame clones and leaves some out. The sample has fewer than 150,000 clones; roughly 80% are singletons. The table lists this clone with a count of one. The antigen is undetermined. General study points: Earlier analysis yielded a pattern in which most TCR beta V segments were productive about 90% or about 30% of the time. Reports indicated that the classifier achieved high specificity and sensitivity in diagnosing cytomegalovirus status. Sequencing had likely introduced a cluster of highly shared sequence variants as an artifact.

Germline assignment: CDR1 LGHNA and CDR2 YNFKEQ. CDR3 length equals 16 residues. Participants comprised healthy donors of bone marrow. Sequenced material: PBMCs. This sequence joins TRBV4-2 and TRBJ2-5; perhaps TRBD2 as D (7 bases). The tail of the sequence fits TRBJ2-7 better, so the J call may be wrong. This TCR was sampled from a man aged 25-45 years in good health and CMV-seronegative. The CDR3 loop reads CASSQLPQRDIYEQYF. The DNA of the CDR3 is TGTGCCAGCAGCCAACTCCCTCAGCGGGACATCTACGAGCAGTACTTC.